This TCR beta chain was found in a study of T cells in Graves' hyperthyroidism and ophthalmopathy. The germline V gene encodes CDR1 SEHNR and CDR2 FQNEAQ (reference sequence). This CDR3 is built from 13 residues. V was trimmed by 0 bases and J by 10 bases, leaving 11 bases between them. This clonotype has only a few counts. From RNA transcripts, TCR beta CDR3 regions were amplified. Using the HTBI primer set, a first-round RT-PCR was run on the TCR CDR3. TCRdb independently ran MiXCR on the multiplex PCR reads; one entry per CDR3 protein. Here the sample spans about 560,000 distinct CDR3 sequences, 12% to 15% being singletons.

This chain links TRBV7-9 with TRBJ2-3; no reliable D call. The sample taken for sequencing was blood. The sequence was obtained from a middle-aged woman with Graves' hyperthyroidism. The CDR3, as DNA: TGTGCCAGCAGCTTAGCCATAGCCAGTTCGCAGTATTTT. Amino acids: CASSLAIASSQYF.